This TCR beta chain derives from a study of blood T cells in healthy people across ages. With a J-beta primer mix and a sample-barcoded 5' primer, a second PCR ran about 6 to 11 cycles. TCRdb analysed the 5' RACE reads with MiXCR anew, one entry per CDR3 protein. The sample carries hundreds of thousands of distinct CDR3 sequences, roughly 50% recorded once. The germline V gene encodes CDR1 DFQATT and CDR2 SNEGSKA (reference sequence). The CDR3 contains 16 residues. Germline trimming cut 4 bases from V and 0 bases from J; bases unmatched to any gene: 10. V usage is TRBV20-1 and J usage is TRBJ2-7, with 9 bases fitting TRBD2. The sequenced sample was blood. This clonotype originated in a man aged 35 to 55 in good health. CDR3 sequence reads: CSATTISSGASYEQYF. In DNA, the CDR3 is TGCAGTGCTACTACTATATCTAGCGGGGCCTCCTACGAGCAGTACTTC.